This TCR beta chain was obtained from a study of blood T cell repertoires in COVID-19. Study details: Acute-phase and convalescent COVID-19 samples originated in the United States, Italy and Spain. Sample material is recorded as cDNA or gDNA derived from T cells, B-cell-depleted T cells, or PBMCs.

The CDR3 is 14 amino acids. Germline CDR1 is MNHEY and CDR2 is SMNVEV (reference sequence). Trimming stripped 2 bases from V and 4 bases from J, with 6 bases between. As handled by the study authors: For nucleated cells, counts were estimated from reference gene primer amplification. Some clones are missing from TCRdb's copy, which holds only in-frame ones; the method was immunoSEQ multiplex PCR. V and J calls plus clone size are reproduced from that table; the DNA served to infer D and trimming. The data show more than 150,000 clones, almost 90% seen once. The sample taken for sequencing was peripheral blood. The chain uses TRBV27 and TRBJ1-6; D is ambiguous. This clonotype was obtained from a man between 45 and 60 years old with acute or convalescent COVID-19. In DNA, the CDR3 is TGTGCCAGCAGTTTAAACGGGTATAATTCACCCCTCCACTTT. Its translation: CASSLNGYNSPLHF.